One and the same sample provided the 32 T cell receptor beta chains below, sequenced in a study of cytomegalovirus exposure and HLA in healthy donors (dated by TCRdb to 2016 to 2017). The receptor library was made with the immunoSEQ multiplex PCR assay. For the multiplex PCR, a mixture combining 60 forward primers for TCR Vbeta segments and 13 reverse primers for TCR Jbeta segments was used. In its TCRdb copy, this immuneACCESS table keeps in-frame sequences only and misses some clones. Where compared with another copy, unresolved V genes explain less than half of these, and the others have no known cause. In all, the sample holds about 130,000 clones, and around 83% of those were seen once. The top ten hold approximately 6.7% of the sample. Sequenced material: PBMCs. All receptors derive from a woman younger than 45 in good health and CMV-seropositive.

The CDR3 DNA sequence: TGTGCCAGCAGTTCCTTCGACAGGGCACACTACGAGCAGTACTTC. Its protein is CASSSFDRAHYEQYF. The gene calls are TRBV6-5 and TRBJ2-7; 7 nucleotides match TRBD1. The CDR3 has 15 amino acids. Germline-derived CDR1 and CDR2 are MNHEY and SVGAGI. With V trimmed by 4 bases and J by 3 bases, 9 bases remained unmatched.

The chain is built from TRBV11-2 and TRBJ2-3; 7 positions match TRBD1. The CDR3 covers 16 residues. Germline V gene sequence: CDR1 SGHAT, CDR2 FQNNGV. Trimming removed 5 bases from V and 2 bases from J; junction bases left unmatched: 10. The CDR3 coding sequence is TGTGCCAGCAGCCCGTGGGCTGACAGGGACACAGATACGCAGTATTTT. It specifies CASSPWADRDTDTQYF. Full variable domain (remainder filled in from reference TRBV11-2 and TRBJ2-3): EAGVAQSPRYKIIEKRQSVAFWCNPISGHATLYWYQQILGQGPKLLIQFQNNGVVDDSQLPKDRFSAERLKGVDSTLKIQPAKLEDSAVYLCASSPWADRDTDTQYFGPGTRLTVL.

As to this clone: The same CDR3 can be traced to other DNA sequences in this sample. The chain's CDR3 is CASSLETGGRYEQYF. The DNA for the CDR3 is TGCGCCAGCAGCTTGGAGACAGGCGGGAGATACGAGCAGTACTTC. The genes are TRBV5-1 and TRBJ2-7; a possible D gene is TRBD2 (7 bases). Germline assignment: CDR1 SGHRS and CDR2 YFSETQ. V was clipped by 0 bases and J by 4 bases, with 14 bases between them. This CDR3 is built from 15 residues.

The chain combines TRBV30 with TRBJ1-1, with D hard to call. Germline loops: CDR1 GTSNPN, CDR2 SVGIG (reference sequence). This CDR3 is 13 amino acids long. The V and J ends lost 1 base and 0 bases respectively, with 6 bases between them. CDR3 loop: CAWSGQMNTEAFF. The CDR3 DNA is TGTGCCTGGAGTGGTCAGATGAACACTGAAGCTTTCTTT. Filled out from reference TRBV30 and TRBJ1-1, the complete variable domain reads SQTIHQWPATLVQPVGSPLSLECTVEGTSNPNLYWYRQAAGRGLQLLFYSVGIGQISSEVPQNLSASRPQDRQFILSSKKLLLSDSGFYLCAWSGQMNTEAFFGQGTRLTVV.

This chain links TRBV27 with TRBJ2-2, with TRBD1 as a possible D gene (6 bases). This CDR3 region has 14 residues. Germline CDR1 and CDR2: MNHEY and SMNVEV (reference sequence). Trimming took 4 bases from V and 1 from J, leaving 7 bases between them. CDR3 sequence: CASSSGQNTGELFF. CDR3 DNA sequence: TGTGCCAGCAGTTCGGGACAGAACACCGGGGAGCTGTTTTTT.

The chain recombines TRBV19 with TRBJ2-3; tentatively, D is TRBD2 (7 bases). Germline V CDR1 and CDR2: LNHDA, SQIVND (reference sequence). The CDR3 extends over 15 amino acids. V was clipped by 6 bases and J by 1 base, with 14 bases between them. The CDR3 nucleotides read TGTGCCAGTAGAGGTAGGGAGGGGGGCACAGATACGCAGTATTTT. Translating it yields CASRGREGGTDTQYF.

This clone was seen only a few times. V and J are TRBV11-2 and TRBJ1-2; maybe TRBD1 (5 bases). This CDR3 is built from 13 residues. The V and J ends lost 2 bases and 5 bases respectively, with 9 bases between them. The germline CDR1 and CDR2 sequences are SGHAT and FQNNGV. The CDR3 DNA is TGTGCCAGCAGCTTATCGGGGGTATATGGCTACACCTTC. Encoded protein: CASSLSGVYGYTF.

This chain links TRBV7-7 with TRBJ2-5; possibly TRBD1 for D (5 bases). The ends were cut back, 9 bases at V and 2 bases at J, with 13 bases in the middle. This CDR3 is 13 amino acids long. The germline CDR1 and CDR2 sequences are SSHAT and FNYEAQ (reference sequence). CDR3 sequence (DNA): TGTGCCAGTTCACAGGCACCTCAAGAGACCCAGTACTTC. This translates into CASSQAPQETQYF.

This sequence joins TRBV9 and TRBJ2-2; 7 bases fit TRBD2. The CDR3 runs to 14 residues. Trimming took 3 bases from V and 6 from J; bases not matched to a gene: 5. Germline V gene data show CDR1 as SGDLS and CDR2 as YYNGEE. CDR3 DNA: TGTGCCAGCAGCGCGACTAGCTCCGCCGGGGAGCTGTTTTTT. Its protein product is CASSATSSAGELFF.

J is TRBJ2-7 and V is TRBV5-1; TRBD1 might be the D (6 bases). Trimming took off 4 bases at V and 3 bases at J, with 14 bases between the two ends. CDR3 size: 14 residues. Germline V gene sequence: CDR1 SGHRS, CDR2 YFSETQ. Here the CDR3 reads CASSLGAVDYEQYF. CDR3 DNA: TGCGCCAGCAGCCTGGGGGCAGTCGACTACGAGCAGTACTTC.

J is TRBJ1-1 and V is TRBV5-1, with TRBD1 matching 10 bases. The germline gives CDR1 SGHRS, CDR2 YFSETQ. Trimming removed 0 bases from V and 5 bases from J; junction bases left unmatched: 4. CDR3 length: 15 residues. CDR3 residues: CASSLGTGGWTEAFF. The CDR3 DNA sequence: TGCGCCAGCAGCTTGGGGACAGGGGGATGGACTGAAGCTTTCTTT.

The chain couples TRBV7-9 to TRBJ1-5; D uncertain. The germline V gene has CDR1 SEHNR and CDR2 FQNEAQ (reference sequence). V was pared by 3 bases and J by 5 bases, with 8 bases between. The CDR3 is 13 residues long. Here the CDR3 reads CASSFEADQPQHF. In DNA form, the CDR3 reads TGTGCCAGCAGCTTCGAGGCGGATCAGCCCCAGCATTTT.

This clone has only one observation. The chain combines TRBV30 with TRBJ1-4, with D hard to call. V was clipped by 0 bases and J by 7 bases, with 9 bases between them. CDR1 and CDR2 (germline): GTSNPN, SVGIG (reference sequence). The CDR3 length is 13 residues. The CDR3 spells CAWSVRSAEKLFF. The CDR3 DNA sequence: TGTGCCTGGAGTGTACGGTCCGCTGAAAAACTGTTTTTT. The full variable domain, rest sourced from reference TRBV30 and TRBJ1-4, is SQTIHQWPATLVQPVGSPLSLECTVEGTSNPNLYWYRQAAGRGLQLLFYSVGIGQISSEVPQNLSASRPQDRQFILSSKKLLLSDSGFYLCAWSVRSAEKLFFGSGTQLSVL.

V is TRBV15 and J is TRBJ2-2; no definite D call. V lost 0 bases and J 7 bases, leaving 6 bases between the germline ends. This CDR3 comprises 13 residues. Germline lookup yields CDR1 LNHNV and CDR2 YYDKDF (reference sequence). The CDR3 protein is CATSRDYNGELFF. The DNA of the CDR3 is TGTGCCACCAGCAGAGATTATAACGGGGAGCTGTTTTTT. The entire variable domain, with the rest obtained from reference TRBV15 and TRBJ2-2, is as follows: DAMVIQNPRYQVTQFGKPVTLSCSQTLNHNVMYWYQQKSSQAPKLLFHYYDKDFNNEADTPDNFQSRRPNTSFCFLDIRSPGLGDTAMYLCATSRDYNGELFFGEGSRLTVL.

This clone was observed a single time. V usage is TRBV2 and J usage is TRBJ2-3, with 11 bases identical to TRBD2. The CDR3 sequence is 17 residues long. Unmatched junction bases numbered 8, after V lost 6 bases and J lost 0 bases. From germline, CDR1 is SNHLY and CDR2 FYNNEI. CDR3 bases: TGTGCCAGCAGGCAACTGGGACTAGCGGTTAGCACAGATACGCAGTATTTT. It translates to CASRQLGLAVSTDTQYF.

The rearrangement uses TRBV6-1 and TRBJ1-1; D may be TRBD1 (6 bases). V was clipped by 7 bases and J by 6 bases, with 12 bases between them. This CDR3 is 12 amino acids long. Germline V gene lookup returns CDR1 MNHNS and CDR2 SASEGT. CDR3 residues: CASNRRGSEAFF. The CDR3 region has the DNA TGTGCCAGCAACCGTAGGGGGTCTGAAGCTTTCTTT.

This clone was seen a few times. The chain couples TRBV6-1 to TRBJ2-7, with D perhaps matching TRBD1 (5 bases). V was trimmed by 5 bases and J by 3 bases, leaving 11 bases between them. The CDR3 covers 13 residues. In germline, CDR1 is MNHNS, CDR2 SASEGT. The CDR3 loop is CASSPDIVYEQYF. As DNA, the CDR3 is TGTGCCAGCAGTCCGGACATTGTCTACGAGCAGTACTTC.

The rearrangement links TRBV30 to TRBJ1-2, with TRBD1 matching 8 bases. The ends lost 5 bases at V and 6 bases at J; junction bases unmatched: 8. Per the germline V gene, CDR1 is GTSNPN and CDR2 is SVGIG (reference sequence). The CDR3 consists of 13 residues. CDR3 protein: CAWAETGVNGYTF. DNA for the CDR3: TGTGCCTGGGCAGAGACAGGGGTGAATGGCTACACCTTC.

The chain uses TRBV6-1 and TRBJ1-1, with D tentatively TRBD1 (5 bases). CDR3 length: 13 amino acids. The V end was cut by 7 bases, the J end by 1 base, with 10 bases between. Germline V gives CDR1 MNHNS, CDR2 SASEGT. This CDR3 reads CASMAGKNTEAFF. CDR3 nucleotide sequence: TGTGCCAGCATGGCAGGGAAGAACACTGAAGCTTTCTTT.

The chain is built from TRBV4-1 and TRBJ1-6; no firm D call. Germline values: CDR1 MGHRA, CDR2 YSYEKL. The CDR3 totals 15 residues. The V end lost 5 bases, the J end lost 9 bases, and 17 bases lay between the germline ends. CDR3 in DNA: TGCGCCAGCAGCGAAGGAGACTCTACCGCTTCACCCCTCCACTTT. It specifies CASSEGDSTASPLHF.

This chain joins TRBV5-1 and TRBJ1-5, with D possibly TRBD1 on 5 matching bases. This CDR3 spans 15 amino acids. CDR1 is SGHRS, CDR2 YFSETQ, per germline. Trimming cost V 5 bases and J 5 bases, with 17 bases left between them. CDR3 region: CASSPDSYGDQPQHF. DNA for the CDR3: TGCGCCAGCAGTCCAGACAGTTATGGAGATCAGCCCCAGCATTTT.

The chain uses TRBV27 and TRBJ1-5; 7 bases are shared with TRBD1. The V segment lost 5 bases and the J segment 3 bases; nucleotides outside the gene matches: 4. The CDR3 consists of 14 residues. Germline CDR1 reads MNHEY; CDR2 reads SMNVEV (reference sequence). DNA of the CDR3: TGTGCCAGCAGTCCCCAGGGGGACAATCAGCCCCAGCATTTT. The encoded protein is CASSPQGDNQPQHF.

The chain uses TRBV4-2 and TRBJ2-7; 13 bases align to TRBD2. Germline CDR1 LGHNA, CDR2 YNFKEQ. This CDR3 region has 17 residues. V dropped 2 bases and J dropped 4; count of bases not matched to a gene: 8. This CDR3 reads CASSQMTGTSGAYEQYF. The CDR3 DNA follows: TGTGCCAGCAGCCAAATGACAGGGACTAGCGGGGCATACGAGCAGTACTTC.

The CDR3 nucleotides are TGTGCCAGCAGACCCGGGACTAGCGGTTACAATGAGCAGTTCTTC. This gives the protein CASRPGTSGYNEQFF. The chain combines TRBV27 with TRBJ2-1; TRBD2 matches at 11 bases. CDR3 length equals 15 residues. The ends lost 6 bases at V and 4 bases at J; junction bases unmatched: 5. Germline assignment: CDR1 MNHEY and CDR2 SMNVEV (reference sequence).

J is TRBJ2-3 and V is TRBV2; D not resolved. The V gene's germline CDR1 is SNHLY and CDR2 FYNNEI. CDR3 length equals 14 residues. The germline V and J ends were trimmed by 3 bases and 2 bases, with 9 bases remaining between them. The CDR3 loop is CASSDEYHTDTQYF. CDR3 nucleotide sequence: TGTGCCAGCAGTGACGAGTACCACACAGATACGCAGTATTTT. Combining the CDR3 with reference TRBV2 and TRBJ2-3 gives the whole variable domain EPEVTQTPSHQVTQMGQEVILRCVPISNHLYFYWYRQILGQKVEFLVSFYNNEISEKSEIFDDQFSVERPDGSNFTLKIRSTKLEDSAMYFCASSDEYHTDTQYFGPGTRLTVL.

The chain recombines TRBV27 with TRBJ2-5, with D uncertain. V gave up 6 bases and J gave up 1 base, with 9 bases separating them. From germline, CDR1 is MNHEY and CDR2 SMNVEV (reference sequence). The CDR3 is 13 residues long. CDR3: CASSPPGQETQYF. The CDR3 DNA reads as TGTGCCAGCAGCCCGCCAGGCCAAGAGACCCAGTACTTC.

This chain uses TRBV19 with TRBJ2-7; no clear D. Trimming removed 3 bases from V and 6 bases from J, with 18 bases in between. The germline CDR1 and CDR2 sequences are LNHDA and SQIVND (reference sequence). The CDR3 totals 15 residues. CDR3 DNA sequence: TGTGCCAGTAGTATCCCCTCCCCCCTTGGCCGCGAGCAGTACTTC. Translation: CASSIPSPLGREQYF.

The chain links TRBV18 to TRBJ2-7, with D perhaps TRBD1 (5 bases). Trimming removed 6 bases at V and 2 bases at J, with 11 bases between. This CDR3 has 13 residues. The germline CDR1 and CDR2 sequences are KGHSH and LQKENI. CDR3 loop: CASSVTATYEQYF. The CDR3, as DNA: TGTGCCAGCTCCGTGACAGCGACCTACGAGCAGTACTTC.

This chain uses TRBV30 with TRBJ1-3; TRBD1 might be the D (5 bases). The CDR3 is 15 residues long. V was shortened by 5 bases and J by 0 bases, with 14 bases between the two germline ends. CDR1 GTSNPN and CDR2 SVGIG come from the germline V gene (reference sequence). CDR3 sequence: CAWALGQGSGNTIYF. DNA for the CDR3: TGTGCCTGGGCTCTAGGGCAGGGCTCTGGAAACACCATATATTTT.

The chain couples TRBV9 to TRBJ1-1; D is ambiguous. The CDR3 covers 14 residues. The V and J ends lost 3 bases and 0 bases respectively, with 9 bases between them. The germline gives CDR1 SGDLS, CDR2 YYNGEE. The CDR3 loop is CASSGRDLNTEAFF. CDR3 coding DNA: TGTGCCAGCAGCGGCCGGGATTTGAACACTGAAGCTTTCTTT.

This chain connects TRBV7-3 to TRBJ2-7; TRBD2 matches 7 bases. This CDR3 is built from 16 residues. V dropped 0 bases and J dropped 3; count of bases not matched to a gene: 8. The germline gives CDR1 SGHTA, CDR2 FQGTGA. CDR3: CASSLTGASGNYEQYF. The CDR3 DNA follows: TGTGCCAGCAGCTTAACTGGAGCTAGCGGAAACTACGAGCAGTACTTC.

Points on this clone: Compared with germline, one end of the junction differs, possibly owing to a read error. The CDR3 protein is CSSSKVVGGTEAFF. CDR3 nucleotide sequence: TGTTCCAGCAGCAAAGTGGTGGGGGGCACTGAAGCTTTCTTT. This chain uses TRBV7-9 with TRBJ1-1, with TRBD1 as a possible D gene (5 bases). This CDR3 spans 14 amino acids. Germline loops: CDR1 SEHNR, CDR2 FQNEAQ (reference sequence).